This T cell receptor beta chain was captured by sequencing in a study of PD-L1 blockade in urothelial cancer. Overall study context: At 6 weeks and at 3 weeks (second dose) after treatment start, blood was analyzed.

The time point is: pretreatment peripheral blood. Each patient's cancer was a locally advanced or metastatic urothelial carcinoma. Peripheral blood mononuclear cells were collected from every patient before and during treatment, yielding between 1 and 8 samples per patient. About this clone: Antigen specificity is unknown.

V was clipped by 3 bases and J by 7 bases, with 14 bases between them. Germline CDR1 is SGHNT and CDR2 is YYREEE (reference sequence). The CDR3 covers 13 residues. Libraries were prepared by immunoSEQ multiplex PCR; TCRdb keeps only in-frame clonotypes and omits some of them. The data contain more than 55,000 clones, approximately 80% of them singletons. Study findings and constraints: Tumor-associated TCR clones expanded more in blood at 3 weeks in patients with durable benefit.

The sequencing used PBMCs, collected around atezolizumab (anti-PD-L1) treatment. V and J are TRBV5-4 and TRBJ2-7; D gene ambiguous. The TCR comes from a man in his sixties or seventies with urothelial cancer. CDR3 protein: CASSSAERREQYF. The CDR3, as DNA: TGTGCCAGCAGCTCGGCTGAGCGTAGGGAGCAGTACTTC.